The entry below gives a single TCR beta chain sequence along with its context. Its target is not known. These data come from a study of Graves' ophthalmopathy and Graves' hyperthyroidism. Notes on the study in general: In separating ophthalmopathy from stable hyperthyroidism, a 13-signature model achieved nearly 90% sensitivity and approximately 80% specificity. Blood shared most expanded thyroid clonotypes above 0.001 frequency.

This CDR3 contains 14 residues. Germline V gives CDR1 SEHNR, CDR2 FQNEAQ (reference sequence). V gave up 0 bases and J gave up 2 bases, with 7 bases separating them. RNA transcripts provided the template for amplifying TCR beta CDR3 regions. RT-PCR in the first round used HTBI primers; a second-round multiplex PCR followed. TCRdb reanalysed the multiplex PCR reads using MiXCR and keeps one entry per CDR3 protein. The sample includes over 650,000 distinct CDR3 sequences, 35% to 45% of them seen just once. Patients were diagnosed from clinical symptoms, serum thyroxine, TRAb, thyroid ultrasound and orbital computed tomography. PBMCs stemmed from roughly 9.4 ml of fresh peripheral blood.

This receptor was obtained from an adult man with Graves' ophthalmopathy. The chain employs TRBV7-9 and TRBJ2-5; D is uncertain. The sequencing input was peripheral blood. CDR3 sequence reads: CASSLASRQETQYF. CDR3 nucleotide sequence: TGTGCCAGCAGCTTAGCCTCTAGACAAGAGACCCAGTACTTC.